The entry below describes one T cell receptor (beta chain). Only in-frame clones appear in the TCRdb table, and some are missing; sequencing was by immunoSEQ multiplex PCR. Among roughly 160,000 clones listed, approximately 87% were seen once. These data belong to a study of blood T cell repertoires in COVID-19. Study summary: Sources were T cells, B-cell-depleted T cells, or PBMCs; the material itself was cDNA or gDNA.

V lost 5 bases to trimming and J lost 2 bases, with 20 bases between them. Germline V gives CDR1 SSHAT, CDR2 FNYEAQ (reference sequence). The CDR3 has 17 residues. Source material: peripheral blood. The chain has TRBV7-7 and TRBJ2-3; tentatively, D is TRBD2 (7 bases). This sequence originates from a woman aged 70-85 years with COVID-19, enrolled during active disease. Written as DNA, the CDR3 is TGTGCCAGCAGCCGCCTGCCGGGGGGCACGACCACAGATACGCAGTATTTT. Translated, it gives CASSRLPGGTTTDTQYF.